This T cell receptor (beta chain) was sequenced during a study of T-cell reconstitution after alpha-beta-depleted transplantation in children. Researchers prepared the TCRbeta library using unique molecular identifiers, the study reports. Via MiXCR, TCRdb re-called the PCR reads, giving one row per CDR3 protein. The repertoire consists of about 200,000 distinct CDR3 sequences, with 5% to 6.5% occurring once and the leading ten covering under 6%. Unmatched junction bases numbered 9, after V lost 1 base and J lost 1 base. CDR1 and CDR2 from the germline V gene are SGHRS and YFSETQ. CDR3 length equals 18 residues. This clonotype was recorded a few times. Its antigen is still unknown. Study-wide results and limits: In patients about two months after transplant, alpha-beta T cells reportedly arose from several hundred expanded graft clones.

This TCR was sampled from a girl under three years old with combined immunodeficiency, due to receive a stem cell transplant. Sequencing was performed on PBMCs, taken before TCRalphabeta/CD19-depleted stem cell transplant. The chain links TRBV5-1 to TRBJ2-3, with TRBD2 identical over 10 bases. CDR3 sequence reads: CASSLSGGGLAGTDTQYF. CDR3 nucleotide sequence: TGCGCCAGCAGCTTGTCCGGGGGAGGACTAGCGGGCACAGATACGCAGTATTTT.